A selection of T cell receptor beta chains follows, all from one sample in a study of T cells in Graves' hyperthyroidism and ophthalmopathy. TCRdb reprocessed the multiplex PCR reads via MiXCR and lists one record per CDR3 protein. The table lists over 250,000 distinct CDR3 sequences, approximately 15% of them singletons. Sequencing was done on a sample of blood. These receptors were taken from a woman aged 40 to 55 with Graves' ophthalmopathy. Both conserved end residues are part of each CDR3. The D gene is left open where the match is weak. Clone size appears in some rows only: once, few, many, or a class for an expanded clone.

v_call	d_call	j_call	clone_size	cdr3_aa	cdr3_nt
TRBV18	.	TRBJ1-2	few	CASSPRSNYGYTF	TGTGCCAGCTCACCACGCTCTAACTATGGCTACACCTTC
TRBV3-1	.	TRBJ1-5	many	CASSLRVKDQPQHF	TGTGCCAGCAGCCTGCGGGTAAAGGATCAGCCCCAGCATTTT
TRBV5-5	.	TRBJ1-2	few	CASSLFDTNYGYTF	TGTGCCAGCAGCCTCTTCGACACTAACTATGGCTACACCTTC
TRBV12-5	.	TRBJ1-5	many	CASVTAAGNQPQHF	TGTGCTAGTGTTACGGCAGCGGGCAATCAGCCCCAGCATTTT
TRBV5-1	.	TRBJ2-5	few	CASSSTGRTQETQYF	TGCGCCAGCAGCTCGACAGGCCGAACCCAAGAGACCCAGTACTTC
TRBV20-1	TRBD2	TRBJ2-3	many	CSAIPGLAEWADTQYF	TGCAGTGCTATCCCGGGACTAGCGGAGTGGGCAGATACGCAGTATTTT
TRBV24-1	TRBD2	TRBJ2-1	few	CATSALGGGKLLFF	TGTGCCACCAGTGCCCTTGGGGGGGGGAAGTTGTTGTTCTTC
TRBV28	.	TRBJ1-2	.	CASKVSRGYGYTF	TGTGCCAGCAAAGTGTCTCGGGGCTATGGCTACACCTTC
TRBV6-2/TRBV6-3	.	TRBJ1-1	many	CASSYGGAQNTEAFF	TGTGCCAGCAGTTACGGGGGGGCTCAGAACACTGAAGCTTTCTTT
TRBV20-1	TRBD1	TRBJ1-1	.	CSARDTGDLRGAFF	TGCAGTGCTAGAGATACAGGGGACCTCAGAGGAGCTTTCTTT
TRBV20-1	TRBD2	TRBJ2-1	.	CSATREGHFNEQFF	TGCAGTGCTACGCGGGAGGGCCATTTTAATGAGCAGTTCTTC
TRBV24-1	TRBD2	TRBJ2-1	many	CATSVPLAEHEQFF	TGTGCCACCAGTGTACCACTAGCGGAGCATGAGCAGTTCTTC
TRBV27	TRBD1	TRBJ1-6	many	CASSVDRERAPLHF	TGTGCCAGCAGTGTAGACAGGGAACGGGCACCCCTCCACTTT
TRBV28	.	TRBJ1-4	many	CASSRTANNEKLFF	TGTGCCAGCAGTAGGACGGCAAATAATGAAAAACTGTTTTTT
TRBV5-5	.	TRBJ2-7	many	CASSANYEQYF	TGTGCCAGCAGCGCAAACTACGAGCAGTACTTC
TRBV6-1	.	TRBJ2-5	many	CASSGHRDQETQYF	TGTGCCAGCAGCGGACATAGGGATCAAGAGACCCAGTACTTC
TRBV6-2/TRBV6-3	TRBD2	TRBJ2-3	many	CASSSAGGPTDTQYF	TGTGCCAGCAGTTCCGCGGGGGGCCCCACAGATACGCAGTATTTT
TRBV28	.	TRBJ2-3	.	CASSSSQHTDTQYF	TGTGCCAGCAGTTCGTCGCAGCACACAGATACGCAGTATTTT
TRBV3-1	TRBD2	TRBJ2-3	many	CASSRGTSDTDTQYF	TGTGCCAGCAGCCGTGGGACTAGCGACACAGATACGCAGTATTTT
TRBV27	.	TRBJ1-6	many	CASSLSIPTGKISPLHF	TGTGCCAGCAGTTTATCGATTCCCACAGGGAAGATTTCACCCCTCCACTTT
TRBV28	TRBD2	TRBJ2-5	many	CASSPMGVFGGRAARETQYF	TGTGCCAGCAGTCCCATGGGGGTTTTTGGCGGGAGGGCCGCTAGGGAGACCCAGTACTTC
TRBV20-1	TRBD2	TRBJ2-1	many	CSASLPSSGYNEQFF	TGCAGTGCTAGTTTACCCTCTAGCGGTTACAATGAGCAGTTCTTC
TRBV12-3/TRBV12-4	TRBD1	TRBJ1-1	many	CASRPGQGSTEAFF	TGTGCCAGCAGGCCCGGACAGGGGAGCACTGAAGCTTTCTTT
TRBV14	.	TRBJ2-5	few	CASSQGGVRPGETQYF	TGTGCCAGCAGCCAAGGGGGGGTCCGGCCGGGGGAGACCCAGTACTTC
TRBV19	.	TRBJ2-3	.	CASSIGVEIGADTQYF	TGCGCCAGTAGTATAGGGGTGGAGATAGGGGCAGATACGCAGTATTTT
TRBV18	.	TRBJ2-4	.	CASSIGAETKNIQYF	TGTGCCAGCTCCATCGGGGCAGAGACCAAAAACATTCAGTACTTC
TRBV19	TRBD1	TRBJ1-2	many	CASSILQGDGGYTF	TGTGCCAGTAGTATTCTCCAGGGGGACGGTGGCTACACCTTC
TRBV20-1	.	TRBJ1-6	.	CSARARGHNSPLHF	TGCAGTGCTAGAGCGAGGGGCCATAATTCACCCCTCCACTTT
TRBV2	TRBD1	TRBJ1-1	many	CASSDPDRDTEAFF	TGTGCCAGCAGTGACCCAGACAGGGACACTGAAGCTTTCTTT
TRBV11-2	TRBD1	TRBJ2-3	.	CASSLAGQGADTQYF	TGTGCCAGCAGCTTAGCGGGACAGGGGGCAGATACGCAGTATTTT
TRBV5-1	.	TRBJ1-5	many	CASSLGSHQPQHF	TGCGCCAGCAGCTTGGGGTCTCATCAGCCCCAGCATTTT
TRBV28	.	TRBJ2-7	many	CASSLATGGDYEQYF	TGTGCCAGCAGTTTAGCCACAGGCGGTGACTACGAGCAGTACTTC